Each of the 25 T cell receptor beta chains below was sequenced from the same sample in a study of blood T cell repertoires in COVID-19. Assay: immunoSEQ multiplex PCR; the TCRdb copy retains only in-frame clones and omits some. The sample carries 300,000 to 350,000 clones, about 90% recorded once. Sequencing was carried out using peripheral blood. The receptor source for this set is a woman between 50 and 59 years old with COVID-19, enrolled during active disease.

V usage is TRBV7-2 and J usage is TRBJ2-7; TRBD1 aligns across 10 bases. The germline CDR1 and CDR2 sequences are SGHTA and FQGNSA. The V gene end was trimmed by 2 bases and the J gene end by 2 bases; junction bases not matched to a gene: 3. The CDR3 sequence is 15 residues long. In nucleotides, the CDR3 is TGTGCCAGCAGCTTAATGACAGGGGGCGCCTACGAGCAGTACTTC. It is translated as CASSLMTGGAYEQYF.

The gene calls are TRBV4-1 and TRBJ1-2; the match to TRBD1 covers 7 bases. V was pared by 0 bases and J by 4 bases, with 5 bases of the junction left unmatched. The germline V gene has CDR1 MGHRA and CDR2 YSYEKL. The CDR3 covers 15 residues. The CDR3 nucleotides are TGCGCCAGCAGCCAAGAAAGGGGACAGAGCTATGGCTACACCTTC. Amino acid sequence: CASSQERGQSYGYTF.

The V call is TRBV19, the J call TRBJ2-1; 7 nucleotides line up with TRBD2. The germline V gene has CDR1 LNHDA and CDR2 SQIVND (reference sequence). CDR3 length: 15 amino acids. With 3 bases clipped from V and 7 bases from J, the junction kept 9 bases outside the gene matches. The CDR3 DNA is TGTGCCAGTAGTATCAGCGGGAATGGGGTAAATGAGCAGTTCTTC. Translated, it gives CASSISGNGVNEQFF.

The V and J genes are TRBV7-2 and TRBJ1-5; 7 nucleotides line up with TRBD1. The CDR3 spans 15 residues. Germline trimming cut 4 bases from V and 3 bases from J; bases unmatched to any gene: 6. Germline values: CDR1 SGHTA, CDR2 FQGNSA. CDR3 in amino acids: CASSSQGFDNQPQHF. The CDR3, as DNA: TGTGCCAGCAGCTCACAGGGGTTTGACAATCAGCCCCAGCATTTT. The whole variable domain, filled in from reference TRBV7-2 and TRBJ1-5, reads GAGVSQSPSNKVTEKGKDVELRCDPISGHTALYWYRQSLGQGLEFLIYFQGNSAPDKSGLPSDRFSAERTGGSVSTLTIQRTQQEDSAVYLCASSSQGFDNQPQHFGDGTRLSIL.

This chain joins TRBV9 and TRBJ2-1; 14 bases line up with TRBD2. The length of the CDR3 is 14 residues. V was clipped by 2 bases and J by 10 bases; unmatched bases: 2. The V gene's germline CDR1 is SGDLS and CDR2 YYNGEE. CDR3 sequence reads: CASSVGTSGREQFF. The CDR3 DNA follows: TGTGCCAGCAGCGTCGGGACTAGCGGGAGAGAGCAGTTCTTC.

CDR3 in amino acids: CASSLKAGDRPDTQYF. In nucleotides, the CDR3 is TGCGCCAGCAGCTTGAAAGCGGGAGATCGTCCAGATACGCAGTATTTT. This sequence joins TRBV5-1 and TRBJ2-3, with 8 bases lining up with TRBD2. Germline V gene sequence: CDR1 SGHRS, CDR2 YFSETQ. There are 16 residues in the CDR3. V dropped 1 base and J dropped 4; count of bases not matched to a gene: 8.

The DNA of the CDR3 is TGTGCCAGCAGTTACTTTCAGGGCACCTACGAGCAGTACTTC. It specifies CASSYFQGTYEQYF. The chain links TRBV6-5 to TRBJ2-7; D might be TRBD1 (5 bases). The V end lost 1 base, the J end lost 2 bases, and 9 bases lay between the germline ends. This CDR3 is 14 amino acids long. The germline V gene encodes CDR1 MNHEY and CDR2 SVGAGI.

The genes are TRBV19 and TRBJ1-4, with D unresolved. The CDR3 consists of 15 residues. Trimming removed 1 base at V and 4 bases at J, with 10 bases between. Germline V gene sequence: CDR1 LNHDA, CDR2 SQIVND (reference sequence). In DNA, the CDR3 is TGTGCCAGTAGTATAGGGAGTAGTATTAATGAAAAACTGTTTTTT. Translating it yields CASSIGSSINEKLFF.

This clone was observed once. The chain links TRBV27 to TRBJ2-2, with 7 nucleotides matching TRBD2. After removal of 4 bases from V and 1 base from J, the junction contained 9 bases not matched to a gene. Germline CDR1 and CDR2: MNHEY and SMNVEV (reference sequence). The CDR3 has 17 amino acids. The DNA of the CDR3 is TGTGCCAGCAGTTCAATATGGGTAGCGGGGAACACCGGGGAGCTGTTTTTT. Amino acid sequence: CASSSIWVAGNTGELFF.

The gene calls are TRBV7-2 and TRBJ2-2; D is perhaps TRBD1 (6 bases). The CDR3 has 16 amino acids. The germline gives CDR1 SGHTA, CDR2 FQGNSA. Trimming cost V 0 bases and J 1 base, with 9 bases left between them. The CDR3 DNA reads as TGTGCCAGCAGCTTAGCGGCGACAGGGAACACCGGGGAGCTGTTTTTT. It is translated as CASSLAATGNTGELFF.

This chain joins TRBV18 and TRBJ2-1, with TRBD2 as a possible D gene (5 bases). V was cut by 6 bases and J by 8 bases, with 20 bases left in between. CDR1 KGHSH and CDR2 LQKENI come from the germline V gene. The CDR3 contains 15 residues. The chain's CDR3 is CASSPATREDDEQFF. The CDR3 nucleotides read TGTGCCAGCTCCCCCGCCACCCGGGAAGATGATGAGCAGTTCTTC.

This chain links TRBV11-3 with TRBJ2-3; D is ambiguous. The CDR3 totals 15 residues. Germline CDR1 SGHNT, CDR2 YENEEA. Deletions cut 2 bases from V and 2 bases from J, with 11 bases between. DNA for the CDR3: TGTGCCAGCAGCTTAAGAGTATCTGCCACAGATACGCAGTATTTT. As protein: CASSLRVSATDTQYF.

This clone has only one observation. V gene TRBV11-2 combines with J gene TRBJ2-7; D uncertain. V was pared by 1 base and J by 7 bases, with 5 bases between. The CDR3 has 11 amino acids. Germline assignment: CDR1 SGHAT and CDR2 FQNNGV. This CDR3 reads CASSLAEEQYF. In DNA, the CDR3 is TGTGCCAGCAGCTTAGCGGAGGAGCAGTACTTC.

The chain has TRBV5-1 and TRBJ2-1, with D possibly being TRBD1 (6 bases). Between the trimmed V and J ends, which lost 5 bases and 0 bases, there was a span of 9 bases. The CDR3 sequence is 14 residues long. Germline values: CDR1 SGHRS, CDR2 YFSETQ. This CDR3 is CASSGQSSYNEQFF. CDR3 nucleotides: TGCGCCAGCAGTGGACAGAGCTCCTACAATGAGCAGTTCTTC.

J is TRBJ2-1 and V is TRBV15; 7 positions match TRBD1. The CDR3 is 15 residues long. J was trimmed by 1 base and V by 0 bases; bases with no gene match: 0. Germline-derived CDR1 and CDR2 are LNHNV and YYDKDF (reference sequence). CDR3 in amino acids: CATSRDRGSYNEQFF. The CDR3 nucleotides read TGTGCCACCAGCAGAGACAGGGGGTCCTACAATGAGCAGTTCTTC.

Only one count was recorded for this clone. This chain uses TRBV6-5 with TRBJ1-2, with TRBD1 matching over 7 bases. This CDR3 has 13 amino acids. CDR1 and CDR2 from the germline V gene are MNHEY and SVGAGI. Unmatched junction bases numbered 9, after V lost 5 bases and J lost 9 bases. The CDR3 bases are TGTGCCAGCAGTCCCCGGACAGGCTCGCGCTACACCTTC. Translating gives CASSPRTGSRYTF.

The rearrangement links TRBV7-9 to TRBJ2-7; 8 nucleotides agree with TRBD1. The germline gives CDR1 SEHNR, CDR2 FQNEAQ (reference sequence). The ends lost 1 base at V and 9 bases at J; junction bases unmatched: 11. The CDR3 sequence is 15 residues long. CDR3 DNA sequence: TGTGCCAGCAGCTTAGGGGGGACAGGCGACGAGGCGCAGTACTTC. This codes for CASSLGGTGDEAQYF.

The V gene is TRBV29-1, the J gene TRBJ1-2; D is perhaps TRBD1 (5 bases). The CDR3 has 14 residues. Germline V lookup: CDR1 SQVTM, CDR2 ANQGSEA. Trimming removed 7 bases at V and 1 base at J, with 16 bases between. The DNA of the CDR3 is TGCAGCGCTATACTCGACAGCTTTAACTATGGCTACACCTTC. Protein sequence: CSAILDSFNYGYTF.

This chain joins TRBV19 and TRBJ1-2; 9 bases are shared with TRBD1. V shed 7 bases and J 4 bases; nucleotides not matched to a gene: 4. The CDR3 is made up of 13 amino acids. Germline lookup yields CDR1 LNHDA and CDR2 SQIVND (reference sequence). The CDR3 DNA is TGTGCCAGTACCGTACAGGGGGCCTATGGCTACACCTTC. Translating it yields CASTVQGAYGYTF.

This sequence joins TRBV18 and TRBJ2-7; 8 positions agree with TRBD2. Unmatched junction bases numbered 8, after V lost 3 bases and J lost 1 base. Per germline, CDR1 KGHSH and CDR2 LQKENI. CDR3 size: 16 residues. This CDR3 reads CASSPTSGAYSYEQYF. CDR3 DNA: TGTGCCAGCTCACCCACTAGCGGAGCTTATTCCTACGAGCAGTACTTC.

The chain couples TRBV29-1 to TRBJ2-2; tentative D call: TRBD1 (5 bases). This CDR3 comprises 14 residues. The ends were cut back, 2 bases at V and 6 bases at J, with 13 bases in the middle. CDR1 is SQVTM and CDR2 is ANQGSEA in the germline V gene. The CDR3: CSVERQGRSGELFF. DNA of the CDR3: TGCAGCGTTGAAAGGCAGGGTCGTTCCGGGGAGCTGTTTTTT.

This clone has a single count. The CDR3 reads CASSQRQGADSPLHF. The CDR3 DNA is TGTGCCAGCAGCCAACGACAGGGGGCGGATTCACCCCTCCACTTT. This rearrangement joins TRBV11-3 to TRBJ1-6, with 10 bases identical to TRBD1. Germline trimming cut 5 bases from V and 8 bases from J; bases unmatched to any gene: 6. The length of the CDR3 is 15 residues. Germline-derived CDR1 and CDR2 are SGHNT and YENEEA. The full variable domain, rest sourced from reference TRBV11-3 and TRBJ1-6, is EAGVVQSPRYKIIEKKQPVAFWCNPISGHNTLYWYLQNLGQGPELLIRYENEEAVDDSQLPKDRFSAERLKGVDSTLKIQPAELGDSAVYLCASSQRQGADSPLHFGNGTRLTVT.

This clone was recorded once. The rearrangement links TRBV7-2 to TRBJ2-7; 12 bases are shared with TRBD2. Germline V gene data show CDR1 as SGHTA and CDR2 as FQGNSA. The junction had 0 bases not matched to a gene; V was cut back by 0 bases and J by 6 bases. The length of the CDR3 is 14 residues. The CDR3 bases are TGTGCCAGCAGCTTAGCACTAGCGGGAGGCGAGCAGTACTTC. Translated, it gives CASSLALAGGEQYF.

This clone has just a few counts. This chain uses TRBV4-1 with TRBJ2-2, with TRBD1 as a possible D gene (6 bases). The length of the CDR3 is 14 residues. The germline V and J ends were trimmed by 8 bases and 1 base, with 11 bases remaining between them. The germline V gene encodes CDR1 MGHRA and CDR2 YSYEKL. CDR3 sequence reads: CASGQGRNTGELFF. CDR3 in DNA: TGCGCCAGCGGGCAGGGGAGGAACACCGGGGAGCTGTTTTTT.

In its sample, this clone was seen a few times. This chain joins TRBV7-3 and TRBJ1-2; D is ambiguous. This CDR3 comprises 16 residues. Germline CDR1 is SGHTA and CDR2 is FQGTGA. Trimming stripped 10 bases from V and 8 bases from J, with 29 bases between. For the CDR3, the DNA is TGTGCCACCCCGGCGGGTCTTGACGGGCCCGGAGGCGGCTACACCTTC. This translates into CATPAGLDGPGGGYTF.